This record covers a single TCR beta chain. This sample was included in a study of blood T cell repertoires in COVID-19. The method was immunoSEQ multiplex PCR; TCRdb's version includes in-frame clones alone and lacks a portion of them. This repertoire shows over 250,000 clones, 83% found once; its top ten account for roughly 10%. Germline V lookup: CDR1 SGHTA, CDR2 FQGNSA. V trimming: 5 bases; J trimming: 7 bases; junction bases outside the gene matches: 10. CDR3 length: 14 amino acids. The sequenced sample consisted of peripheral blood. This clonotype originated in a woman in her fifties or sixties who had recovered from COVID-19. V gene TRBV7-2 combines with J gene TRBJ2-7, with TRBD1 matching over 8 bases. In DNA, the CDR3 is TGTGCCAGCAGCACACAGACAGGGGAGAAGGAGCAGTACTTC. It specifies CASSTQTGEKEQYF.